This T cell receptor (beta chain) was sequenced in a study of vaccination and CD4 T cells after COVID-19 (dated 2022 in TCRdb). In terms of the full investigation: Convalescent patients had a positive SARS-CoV-2 result on nasal swab PCR, and of these patients, several had mild disease and one had severe disease. Six males and four females were included in the convalescent cohort, with two Hispanic individuals, seven Caucasians, two Asians and one multiracial person represented. Participants got two doses of the Pfizer-BioNTech BNT162b2 vaccine (n=8) or two doses of the Moderna mRNA-1273 vaccine (n=2). Post-COVID blood samples from convalescent patients were collected a median of around 100 days after diagnosis, with a range of 35 to 161 days. Post-vaccine blood samples were obtained a median of approximately 74 days after the second vaccine dose, with a range of 14 to 241 days. Culture stimuli were overlapping spike peptide pools from SARS-CoV-2 and from the common cold coronaviruses HCoV-NL63, HCoV-OC43 and HCoV-229E. In control cultures, a CEFX viral epitope pool was used as positive control, an HIV-1 Nef peptide pool was used as negative control, or no peptide was added. The spike-specific CD4+ TCR repertoire was compared before and after mRNA vaccination in nine to ten COVID-19 convalescent patients and a few infection-naive healthy vaccine recipients. What the authors observed across the whole study: An increase in the median number of SARS-CoV-2-reactive clonotypes from 20 to 25 after infection to 38 after vaccination was observed, but the change was not found to be significant. Only a relatively small number of convalescent patients were included in the study, and early timepoints following natural infection were not analyzed. In convalescent patients, nearly all vaccine-specific clones (304 of 307) were found to be mono-reactive for SARS-CoV-2 spike rather than cross-reactive with common cold coronaviruses. Among convalescent patients, a median about 90% of the SARS-CoV-2-reactive clones seen after vaccination appeared only after vaccination, which suggests priming specific to the vaccine.

Its CDR3 holds 14 amino acids, cysteine through phenylalanine. Of all the DNA, just the CDR3 is kept, 42 bases in frame from base 1. The germline V gene provides CDR1 SNHLY and CDR2 FYNNEI. V is clipped by 7 bases and J by 3 bases, and the sequence between their germline boundaries is 15 bases long. Receptor libraries were prepared by PCR. DNA from cultured CD4+ T cells underwent TCR sequencing with the Oncomine TCR Beta short-read assay at the Johns Hopkins FTIC core. The QIAamp micro DNA kit was used to extract genomic DNA from the cultured CD4+ T cells. Oncomine TCR Beta libraries made from cultured CD4+ T cells were pooled using unique dual indexes and sequenced on an Illumina iSeq 100. In the source study's methods: Non-productive sequences were removed, and CDR3s not starting with C, not ending with F or W, or shorter than 7 amino acids were discarded. Antigen-specific clonotypes were identified using the MANAFEST web application through comparison of peptide-stimulated wells with reference and other culture wells. An FDR below 0.05, an odds ratio above 5, and a productive frequency above 0.1% in at least two of three replicate wells were required for clones to be considered positive. A clonotype counted as cross-reactive if it showed significant expansion both in the SARS-CoV-2 spike wells and in at least one common cold coronavirus spike condition. Levenshtein distances (stringdist) and unrooted phylogenetic trees (ape) in R version 3.6.1 were used to assess CDR3 homology. TCRdb reran the public reads through fastp at Q25 and MiXCR, keeping productive beta chains. All rows with the same CDR3 protein become a single entry with the most common DNA and genes. These V and J calls originate from TCRdb's pipeline instead of the authors' own analysis. A total of under 13,000 distinct CDR3 sequences appear in this sample, around 25% of them only once. The top ten clones comprise around 24% of the sample.

The label giving this sample's treatment or condition can be read as: roughly 10-day PBMC culture with coronavirus spike peptide pools or control peptides (ViraFEST assay). The study used the ViraFEST assay, which expanded antigen-specific T cells with peptide pools and then identified expanded clonotypes by TCR sequencing. The convalescent patients' positive SARS-CoV-2 PCR tests fell between March and December 2020, which was before the Alpha, Beta and Delta variants emerged in the United States. Each well held 1.5 million to 2.5 million PBMCs cultured with about 9.8 ug/ml peptide pools in IMDM containing 5% human AB serum and around 10 IU/ml IL-2. On days 3 and 7, half of the culture medium was replaced with fresh IL-2-containing medium. Once the cells had been in culture for about 10 days, the EasySep CD4+ T cell isolation kit was used to isolate CD4+ T cells by negative selection. Ficoll-Paque Plus gradient centrifugation was used to isolate PBMCs from whole blood, and the isolated PBMCs were then either used fresh or cryopreserved at -140C. Triplicate wells were generally used for each culture condition.

There are a few counts of this clonotype. Its antigen is not yet known. Base qualities are not at hand, and no much larger clone is one base apart. The sample in question was CD4+ T cells from blood, cultured in vitro, obtained after SARS-CoV-2 vaccination. This sequence originates from a human donor who had recovered from COVID-19. The chain joins TRBV2 to TRBJ1-1, with a weak D call of TRBD1 (5 bases match). The CDR3 sequence is CASMRGHADTEAFF. Read as DNA, the sequence is TGTGCCAGCATGCGAGGACATGCTGACACTGAAGCTTTCTTT. With the rest looked up from the reference TRBV2 and TRBJ1-1 genes rather than sequenced, the full variable domain is EPEVTQTPSHQVTQMGQEVILRCVPISNHLYFYWYRQILGQKVEFLVSFYNNEISEKSEIFDDQFSVERPDGSNFTLKIRSTKLEDSAMYFCASMRGHADTEAFFGQGTRLTVV.